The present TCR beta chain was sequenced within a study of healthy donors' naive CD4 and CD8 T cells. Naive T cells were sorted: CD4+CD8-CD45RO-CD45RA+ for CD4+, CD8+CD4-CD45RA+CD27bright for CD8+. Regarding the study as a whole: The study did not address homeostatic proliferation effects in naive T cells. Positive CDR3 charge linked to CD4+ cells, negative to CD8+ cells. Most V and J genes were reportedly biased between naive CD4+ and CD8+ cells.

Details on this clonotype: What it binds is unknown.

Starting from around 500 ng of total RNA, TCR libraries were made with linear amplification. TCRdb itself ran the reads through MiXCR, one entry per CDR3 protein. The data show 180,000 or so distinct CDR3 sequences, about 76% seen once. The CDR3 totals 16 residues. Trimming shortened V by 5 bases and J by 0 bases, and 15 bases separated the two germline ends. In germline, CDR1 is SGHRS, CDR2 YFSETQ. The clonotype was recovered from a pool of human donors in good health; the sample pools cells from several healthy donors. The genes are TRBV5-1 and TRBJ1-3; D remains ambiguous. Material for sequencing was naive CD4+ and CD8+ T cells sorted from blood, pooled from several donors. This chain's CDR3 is CASRLTFGVSGNTIYF. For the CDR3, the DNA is TGCGCCAGCAGGCTAACATTTGGTGTCTCTGGAAACACCATATATTTT.